The 22 T cell receptor beta chains in this list originate from one sample, sequenced in a study of Ad26.COV2.S vaccination and SARS-CoV-2 variants. Assay: immunoSEQ multiplex PCR; the TCRdb copy retains only in-frame clones and omits some. The sample carries about 680,000 clones, 89% recorded once. Treatment given: over 15 received Ad26.COV2.S at low or high dose, single or two shots; 5 received placebo; per-sample allocation not given. Samples analyzed were those drawn on day 63 after the first vaccine or placebo injection. The source was peripheral blood, collected in a trial of Ad26.COV2.S vaccine versus placebo. All receptors derive from a person between 18 and 65 years old who received the Ad26.COV2.S COVID-19 vaccine or a placebo.

The gene calls are TRBV28 and TRBJ2-5; D is perhaps TRBD2 (6 bases). The CDR3 has 13 residues. V was shortened by 3 bases and J by 1 base, with 6 bases between the two germline ends. The germline V gene encodes CDR1 MDHEN and CDR2 SYDVKM. The CDR3 reads CASSLGGQETQYF. Here the CDR3 DNA reads TGTGCCAGCAGTTTGGGGGGCCAAGAGACCCAGTACTTC.

Regarding this clone: Distinct nucleotide sequences in the sample also encode this CDR3. V gene TRBV7-2 combines with J gene TRBJ1-2; no firm D call. CDR1 is SGHTA and CDR2 is FQGNSA in the germline V gene. CDR3 length: 12 amino acids. Trimming shortened V by 1 base and J by 8 bases, and 8 bases separated the two germline ends. CDR3 sequence (DNA): TGTGCCAGCAGCTTAGTTGGCGTGGGCTACACCTTC. It specifies CASSLVGVGYTF. Combining the CDR3 with reference TRBV7-2 and TRBJ1-2 gives the whole variable domain GAGVSQSPSNKVTEKGKDVELRCDPISGHTALYWYRQSLGQGLEFLIYFQGNSAPDKSGLPSDRFSAERTGGSVSTLTIQRTQQEDSAVYLCASSLVGVGYTFGSGTRLTVV.

The rearrangement joins TRBV11-2 to TRBJ2-5, with 7 nucleotides matching TRBD1. The CDR3 runs 14 residues. Germline lookup yields CDR1 SGHAT and CDR2 FQNNGV. The ends lost 6 bases at V and 7 bases at J; junction bases unmatched: 11. For the CDR3, the DNA is TGTGCCAGCAGTCCCGGGACAGTTTTGGGGACCCAGTACTTC. Residues: CASSPGTVLGTQYF.

This clone has a handful of counts. J is TRBJ1-1 and V is TRBV5-4; the match to TRBD1 covers 10 bases. Losses at the gene ends were 4 bases for V and 0 bases for J; bases not matched to a gene: 6. CDR1 is SGHNT, CDR2 YYREEE, per germline (reference sequence). CDR3 length equals 16 residues. CDR3 nucleotides: TGTGCCAGCAGCCCCCCGACAGGGGGCATGAACACTGAAGCTTTCTTT. Its translation is CASSPPTGGMNTEAFF.

Worth noting for this clone: A junction boundary mismatches the germline segment, possibly from a read error. This sequence joins TRBV19 and TRBJ2-1; no clear D. CDR1 and CDR2 (germline): LNHDA, SQIVND (reference sequence). The CDR3 is 15 residues long. The CDR3, as DNA: TGTGCCAGTAGTATAGTGGTAGCTTCCTCCAATGAGCAGTTCTTC. It is translated as CASSIVVASSNEQFF.

The CDR3 reads CASSVGQGLNTEAFF. The DNA of the CDR3 is TGTGCCAGCAGCGTAGGGCAGGGGCTGAACACTGAAGCTTTCTTT. The rearrangement joins TRBV9 to TRBJ1-1, with a tentative D call TRBD1 (6 bases). V was pared by 0 bases and J by 0 bases, with 9 bases between. CDR1 and CDR2 from the germline V gene are SGDLS and YYNGEE. The length of the CDR3 is 15 residues.

The CDR3 DNA is TGTGCCAGCAGTTTAGTCAGGGCCACTGAAGCTTTCTTT. It translates to CASSLVRATEAFF. V is TRBV12-3 or TRBV12-4 and J is TRBJ1-1, with D tentatively TRBD1 (5 bases). Trimming pared 1 base from V and 4 bases from J, leaving 7 bases between. The CDR3 sequence is 13 residues long.

The chain recombines TRBV11-1 with TRBJ2-7; D is unresolved. Trimming removed 5 bases from V and 2 bases from J, with 4 bases in between. Germline V CDR1 and CDR2: SGHAT, FQDESV (reference sequence). This CDR3 is 11 amino acids long. This CDR3 is CASSRTYEQYF. CDR3 nucleotide sequence: TGTGCCAGCAGCCGGACCTACGAGCAGTACTTC.

In nucleotides, the CDR3 is TGTGCCAGCAGTGGGGAGTTAGAAGGAGGCTACACCTTC. Its protein is CASSGELEGGYTF. V gene TRBV2 combines with J gene TRBJ1-2, with D unresolved. V lost 4 bases, J lost 8 bases, and 14 bases lay in between. CDR1 is SNHLY, CDR2 FYNNEI, per germline. The CDR3 totals 13 residues.

The V gene is TRBV7-2, the J gene TRBJ2-2; D tentatively fits TRBD1 or TRBD2 (7 bases each). The germline V and J ends were trimmed by 8 bases and 0 bases, with 13 bases remaining between them. The CDR3 covers 15 residues. Germline-derived CDR1 and CDR2 are SGHTA and FQGNSA. The CDR3 bases are TGTGCCAGCGCCGGGGGGACAGCGAACACCGGGGAGCTGTTTTTT. It specifies CASAGGTANTGELFF.

The genes are TRBV18 and TRBJ1-1, with D perhaps TRBD1 (5 bases). The CDR3 is 14 amino acids. CDR1 and CDR2 from the germline V gene are KGHSH and LQKENI. Trimming cost V 3 bases and J 4 bases, with 12 bases left between them. In nucleotides, the CDR3 is TGTGCCAGCTCACCGGACAATCAAGGCACTGAAGCTTTCTTT. It is translated as CASSPDNQGTEAFF.

This chain connects TRBV4-2 to TRBJ2-1; 9 bases are a match to TRBD1. Germline trimming cut 4 bases from V and 0 bases from J; bases unmatched to any gene: 7. CDR3 length: 17 residues. The germline CDR1 and CDR2 sequences are LGHNA and YNFKEQ. CDR3 sequence: CASSRATGGISYNEQFF. CDR3 bases: TGTGCCAGCAGCCGAGCGACAGGGGGTATCTCCTACAATGAGCAGTTCTTC.

The V call is TRBV6-5, the J call TRBJ1-1, with 7 nucleotides matching TRBD1. The CDR3 consists of 15 residues. Germline V lookup: CDR1 MNHEY, CDR2 SVGAGI. With 4 bases clipped from V and 2 bases from J, the junction kept 7 bases outside the gene matches. The CDR3 region has the DNA TGTGCCAGCAGTTCCCGGGACAGCGGAAACACTGAAGCTTTCTTT. Amino acid sequence: CASSSRDSGNTEAFF.

The chain recombines TRBV18 with TRBJ1-3; D possibly corresponds to TRBD1 (6 bases). Germline CDR1 and CDR2: KGHSH and LQKENI. This CDR3 is built from 15 residues. V was cut by 0 bases and J by 5 bases, with 11 bases left in between. The CDR3 sequence: CASSPPLQGRNTIYF. CDR3 nucleotide sequence: TGTGCCAGCTCACCACCCCTCCAGGGGAGAAACACCATATATTTT. The entire variable domain, with the rest obtained from reference TRBV18 and TRBJ1-3, is as follows: NAGVMQNPRHLVRRRGQEARLRCSPMKGHSHVYWYRQLPEEGLKFMVYLQKENIIDESGMPKERFSAEFPKEGPSILRIQQVVRGDSAAYFCASSPPLQGRNTIYFGEGSWLTVV.

The chain links TRBV6-5 to TRBJ1-6; perhaps TRBD1 as D (6 bases). V was pared by 0 bases and J by 4 bases, with 10 bases between. This CDR3 is built from 16 residues. Germline assignment: CDR1 MNHEY and CDR2 SVGAGI. CDR3 loop: CASSYSPDRYNSPLHF. The CDR3 coding sequence is TGTGCCAGCAGTTACTCCCCGGACAGATATAATTCACCCCTCCACTTT.

The V call is TRBV19, the J call TRBJ2-5; 10 bases fit TRBD2. Germline CDR1 reads LNHDA; CDR2 reads SQIVND (reference sequence). Germline trimming cut 7 bases from V and 1 base from J; bases unmatched to any gene: 3. The CDR3 runs to 14 residues. In nucleotides, the CDR3 is TGTGCCAGTAAGGTAGCGGGGGGCCAAGAGACCCAGTACTTC. Protein: CASKVAGGQETQYF.

The V and J genes are TRBV7-2 and TRBJ1-1; 7 nucleotides line up with TRBD1. From germline, CDR1 is SGHTA and CDR2 FQGNSA. This CDR3 is 13 amino acids long. The V gene end was trimmed by 5 bases and the J gene end by 4 bases; junction bases not matched to a gene: 4. CDR3 DNA sequence: TGTGCCAGCAGCGCGGGACAGTCCACTGAAGCTTTCTTT. Protein sequence: CASSAGQSTEAFF.

The genes are TRBV5-1 and TRBJ2-1, with TRBD2 identical over 8 bases. V lost 5 bases, J lost 7 bases, and 11 bases stayed unmatched. This CDR3 region has 15 residues. CDR1 and CDR2 (germline): SGHRS, YFSETQ. The CDR3 DNA is TGCGCCAGCAGATGGACACTAGCGGCGGGTAATGAGCAGTTCTTC. Its translation: CASRWTLAAGNEQFF.

The chain recombines TRBV27 with TRBJ2-1, with 13 bases matching TRBD2. The germline V gene has CDR1 MNHEY and CDR2 SMNVEV (reference sequence). CDR3 length equals 17 residues. The V and J ends lost 6 bases and 4 bases, in that order; junction bases with no gene match: 9. The CDR3 DNA sequence: TGTGCCAGCAGCCTTACTAGCGGGAGGGCCCAGTACAATGAGCAGTTCTTC. It encodes CASSLTSGRAQYNEQFF.

The gene calls are TRBV30 and TRBJ1-4, with D unclear. Germline V gives CDR1 GTSNPN, CDR2 SVGIG (reference sequence). V was trimmed by 0 bases and J by 8 bases, leaving 13 bases between them. There are 14 residues in the CDR3. The CDR3 spells CAWSVRPPGEKLFF. Written as DNA, the CDR3 is TGTGCCTGGAGTGTACGTCCCCCGGGCGAAAAACTGTTTTTT. The whole variable domain, remainder taken from reference TRBV30 and TRBJ1-4, is SQTIHQWPATLVQPVGSPLSLECTVEGTSNPNLYWYRQAAGRGLQLLFYSVGIGQISSEVPQNLSASRPQDRQFILSSKKLLLSDSGFYLCAWSVRPPGEKLFFGSGTQLSVL.

The chain is built from TRBV5-6 and TRBJ2-5; 8 bases are shared with TRBD2. V lost 0 bases and J lost 5; bases outside the gene matches: 12. CDR1 is SGHDT, CDR2 YYEEEE, per germline. This CDR3 spans 17 amino acids. CDR3 DNA sequence: TGTGCCAGCAGCTTGGATGAGAGCGGGGGCCGACGGGAGACCCAGTACTTC. Protein: CASSLDESGGRRETQYF.

The table lists this clone with a count of one. The chain carries TRBV5-4 and TRBJ2-1, with TRBD2 matching 8 bases. The CDR3 consists of 15 residues. V gave up 1 base and J gave up 6 bases; unmatched junction bases: 6. CDR1 SGHNT and CDR2 YYREEE come from the germline V gene (reference sequence). CDR3: CASSLSRGLVNEQFF. The CDR3 DNA is TGTGCCAGCAGCTTGAGCCGGGGACTAGTCAATGAGCAGTTCTTC.